This TCR beta chain was obtained from a study of shared clonotypes between healthy human individuals. General study results and limits: Clonotype sharing among donors likely depends on sequencing depth.

Clones were sequenced by immunoSEQ multiplex PCR, and TCRdb holds only the in-frame ones, with some missing. The sample has roughly 2,000,000 clones, approximately 92% seen once. Concerning this clone itself: The antigen remains unidentified. The sample carries other DNA sequences with the same CDR3.

The CDR3 totals 16 residues. Per the germline V gene, CDR1 is MNHEY and CDR2 is SMNVEV (reference sequence). Trimming removed 3 bases at V and 0 bases at J, with 9 bases between. The naive CD8 fraction comprised CD45RO-negative cells positively selected for CCR7 and excluded terminally differentiated effector memory CD45RA+ cells. This receptor was identified in a man aged 18-30 years in good health. Some clones in this sample may be carry-over from other donors' samples. The chain recombines TRBV27 with TRBJ2-6; D is uncertain. The sequencing sample was made of naive CD8+ T cells from PBMCs. CDR3 loop: CASSLGPGSGANVLTF. The CDR3 region has the DNA TGTGCCAGCAGTTTGGGTCCTGGCTCTGGGGCCAACGTCCTGACTTTC. The full variable domain, in which reference TRBV27 and TRBJ2-6 provide the parts outside the CDR3, is EAQVTQNPRYLITVTGKKLTVTCSQNMNHEYMSWYRQDPGLGLRQIYYSMNVEVTDKGDVPEGYKVSRKEKRNFPLILESPSPNQTSLYFCASSLGPGSGANVLTFGAGSRLTVL.